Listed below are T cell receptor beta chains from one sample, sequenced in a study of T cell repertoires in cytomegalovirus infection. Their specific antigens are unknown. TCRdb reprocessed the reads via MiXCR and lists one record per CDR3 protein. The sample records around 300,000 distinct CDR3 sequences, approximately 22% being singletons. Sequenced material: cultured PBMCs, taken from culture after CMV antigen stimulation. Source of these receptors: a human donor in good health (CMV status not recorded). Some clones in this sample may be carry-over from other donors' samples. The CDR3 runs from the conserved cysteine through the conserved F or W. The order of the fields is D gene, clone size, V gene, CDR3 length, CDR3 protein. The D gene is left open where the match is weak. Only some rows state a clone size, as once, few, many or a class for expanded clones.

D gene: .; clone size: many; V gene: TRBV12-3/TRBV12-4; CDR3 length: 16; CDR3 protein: CASSLALGLPYNEQFF
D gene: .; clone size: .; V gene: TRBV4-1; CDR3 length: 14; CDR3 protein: CASSQAQGGNTIYF
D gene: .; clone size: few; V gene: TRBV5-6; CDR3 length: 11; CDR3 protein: CASRRGPEQFF
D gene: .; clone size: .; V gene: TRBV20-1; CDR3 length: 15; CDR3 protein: CSARRGGSNTDTQYF
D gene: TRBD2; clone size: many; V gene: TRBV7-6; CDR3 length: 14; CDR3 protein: CASSGAGGTDEQFF
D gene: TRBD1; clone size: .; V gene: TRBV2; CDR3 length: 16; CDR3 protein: CASRPGGPLSGNTIYF
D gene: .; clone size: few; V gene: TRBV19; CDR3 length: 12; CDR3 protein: CASSTGGETQYF
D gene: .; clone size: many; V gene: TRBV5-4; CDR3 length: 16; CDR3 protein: CASSLRRGRSTGELFF
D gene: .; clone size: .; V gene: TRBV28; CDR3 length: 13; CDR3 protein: CASSLGVDNEQFF
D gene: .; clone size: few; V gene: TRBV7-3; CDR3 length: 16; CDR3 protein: CASSPLGGLGRETQYF
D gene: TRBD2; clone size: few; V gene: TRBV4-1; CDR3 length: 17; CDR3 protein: CASSQVLAGVLRETQYF
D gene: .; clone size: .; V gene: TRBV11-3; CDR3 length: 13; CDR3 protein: CASSFPGRETQYF
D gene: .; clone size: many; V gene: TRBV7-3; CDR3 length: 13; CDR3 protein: CASSSDGTGELFF
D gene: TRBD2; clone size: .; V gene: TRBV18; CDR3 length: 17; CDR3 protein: CASSLRTSGSFYNEQFF
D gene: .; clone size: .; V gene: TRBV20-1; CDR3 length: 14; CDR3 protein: CSARGGTENYGYTF
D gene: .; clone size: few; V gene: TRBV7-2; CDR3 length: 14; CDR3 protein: CASSLHGGPYGYTF
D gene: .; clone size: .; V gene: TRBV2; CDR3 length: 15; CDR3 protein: CASSRELGTTETQYF
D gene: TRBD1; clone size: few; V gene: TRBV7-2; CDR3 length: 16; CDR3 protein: CASSLGDRSANYGYTF
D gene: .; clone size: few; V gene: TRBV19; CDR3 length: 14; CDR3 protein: CASRTGRVDNEQFF